The clone carrying this T cell receptor beta chain came up a few times. What it recognizes is unknown. This record belongs to a study of T-cell reconstitution after alpha-beta-depleted transplantation in children. Study observations and caveats: The authors attributed T-cell counts and diversity one year after transplant mostly to newly produced T cells. Where some patients showed high TCRbeta diversity at day 60, it came from recipient T cells and thymic progenitors that had survived. About two months after transplant, alpha-beta T cells reportedly came from several hundred expanded graft clones.

The authors prepared the TCRbeta library with unique molecular identifiers. TCRdb reanalysed the PCR reads using MiXCR and keeps one entry per CDR3 protein. This table holds around 960,000 distinct CDR3 sequences, roughly 29% found once. This CDR3 is 12 amino acids long. V shed 3 bases and J 14 bases; nucleotides not matched to a gene: 8. The germline V gene encodes CDR1 SQVTM and CDR2 ANQGSEA. The TCR sequence derives from a boy under three years old who had a stem cell transplant for SCID, so the T cells may come from the graft donor. The sequencing used PBMCs, mostly from graft donor cells, collected 360 days after TCRalphabeta/CD19-depleted stem cell transplant. This chain uses TRBV29-1 with TRBJ2-5; 11 positions agree with TRBD1. This CDR3 reads CSVELGQGARYF. The CDR3 region has the DNA TGCAGCGTTGAGTTAGGACAGGGGGCGCGTTACTTC.